This T cell receptor beta chain was recovered during a study of spatial heterogeneity in lung cancer. Study context: Raw reads contained each unique TCR and UMI combination more than ten times on average.

This sample's time point: sample taken at primary tumor resection. Researchers sequenced whole RNA taken from tumor, nontumor lung or frozen PBMC without sorting. Broader study findings: The counts of expanded TCRs, ubiquitous and regional, tracked ubiquitous and regional nonsynonymous mutations, respectively. Counts of expanded alpha and beta TCRs within tumors tracked the tumor nonsynonymous mutation count.

This clonotype is labeled medium-sized. Its antigen is not identified. A library made for alpha chains picked up this beta chain off target, so its size means little. Germline V lookup: CDR1 SGHTA, CDR2 FQGNSA. This CDR3 spans 12 amino acids. V lost 4 bases and J 11 bases, leaving 13 bases between the germline ends. Each TCR cDNA molecule carried a unique molecular identifier. TCRdb re-derived calls from the 5' RACE reads in MiXCR, one entry per CDR3 protein. The table has about 13,000 distinct CDR3 sequences, 4% to 5.5% seen once. This chain uses TRBV7-2 with TRBJ2-3, with D perhaps assigned TRBD1 or TRBD2 (6 bases each). The receptor was isolated from a male donor with early-stage non-small cell lung cancer. Specimen: lung tumor tissue, collected at surgery. The CDR3 DNA reads TGTGCCAGCAGCTCAAGGGGGGAACGGCAGTATTTT. Translating it yields CASSSRGERQYF.